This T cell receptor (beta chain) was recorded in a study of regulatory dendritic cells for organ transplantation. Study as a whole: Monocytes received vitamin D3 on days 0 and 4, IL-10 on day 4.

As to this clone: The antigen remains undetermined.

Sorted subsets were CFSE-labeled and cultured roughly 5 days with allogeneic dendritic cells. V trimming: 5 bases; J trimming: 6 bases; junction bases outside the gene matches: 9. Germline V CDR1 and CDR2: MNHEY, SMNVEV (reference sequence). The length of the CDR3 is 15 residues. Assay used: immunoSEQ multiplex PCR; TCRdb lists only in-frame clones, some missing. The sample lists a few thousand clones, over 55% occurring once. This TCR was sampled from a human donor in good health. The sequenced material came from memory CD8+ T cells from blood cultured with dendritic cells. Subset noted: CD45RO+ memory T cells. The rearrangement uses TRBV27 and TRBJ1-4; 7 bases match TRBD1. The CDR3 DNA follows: TGTGCCAGCAGTGATAGGACAGGACGACATGAAAAACTGTTTTTT. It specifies CASSDRTGRHEKLFF.